This T cell receptor beta chain was observed in a study of shared clonotypes between healthy human individuals (TCRdb year 2020). About the full investigation: The cohort included three men and two women between 18 and 49 years of age. For each donor, CD4 naive and CD4 memory were each run on three plates, CD8 naive on two plates, and CD8 memory on one plate. To estimate repertoire size and how much clonotype sharing occurs between individuals, the study deeply sequenced the blood TCR repertoires of five healthy adults. To increase sequencing depth and limit assay-specific biases, different laboratories used diverse techniques to prepare libraries and sequence TCR repertoires. Each donor's leukapheresis produced roughly between roughly 0.85 and 10 billion PBMCs. The paper's findings and limits, for the study overall: Because the study included a small number of donors, the genetic and exposure-history diversity represented was limited. Compared with non-shared clonotypes, clonotypes shared by all four sorted-subset donors had higher generation probabilities. Pairwise subsampling indicated that sequencing depth was expected to affect the degree of clonotype sharing among donors. Across several donors, 5% to 6% of naive CD4, 3.5% of naive CD8, approximately 2.5% of memory CD4, and 0.4% of memory CD8 clonotypes were shared. Rarefaction of sorted-subset datasets indicated incomplete sequencing despite the large sequencing depth. Naive subsets generally had larger estimated clonotype richness than memory subsets did. Sampling was restricted to blood, and TCR repertoires in tissues likely differ from the TCR repertoires found in blood.

Using the deep immunoSEQ assay, multiplex PCR amplified TCR CDR3 regions from genomic DNA. For each cell subset, the extracted genomic DNA was distributed evenly across all wells of several immunoSEQ 96-well plates, and each plate served as one replicate. Each replicate PCR for sorted subsets received around 200 ng genomic DNA, equal to 30,000 or so T cell genomes. Purified libraries were measured with a Qubit 3.0 fluorometer, size-checked on a Bioanalyzer 2100, and measured again with the KAPA Library Quantification kit. Every immunoSEQ 96-well plate was sequenced on a dedicated single-read 150-cycle Illumina NextSeq 550 flow cell. Concerning the study's data processing: The immunoSEQ output contained only junctional sequences without quality scores, so filtering could not match that applied to full-length reads. To assign V/J genes and CDR3, sequences were annotated against IMGT germline references using PyIR, a Python wrapper for IgBLAST v1.9. Reads were removed for weak V/J assignments (E-value above 1e-6), missing CDR3, stop codons, out-of-frame junctions, or ambiguous translated residues. V3J clonotypes were defined by identical inferred V gene, J gene, and CDR3 amino acid sequence. To compute the percentage overlap between repertoires, the number of shared unique clonotypes was divided by the size of the smaller repertoire. Richness of each repertoire was evaluated using RTK rarefaction, the Chao1 estimator, and Recon v2.1 estimates of unobserved clonotypes. For all TCRbeta clonotypes obtained by the gDNA method from a handful of donors, generation probabilities were computed with OLGA. This is the immuneACCESS table as TCRdb keeps it, with only in-frame sequences that have V and J called. A part of the clones is gone; compared with another copy, unresolved V genes explain less than half, and the rest is unexplained. The DNA was the basis for D and trimming; V, J and clone size are from that table. The sample yields 2 million to 2.5 million clones; 85% to 95% were counted once. About 0.39% of the sample lies in the top ten.

Healthy HIV-negative adults with no recently reported acute infections or vaccinations were included as donors. All donors were Caucasian adults living in Nashville, Tennessee, USA. CD4+ T cells were enriched by magnetic negative selection; naive cells were then positively selected on CD45RA, and the negative fraction formed the memory subset. After blood collection by leukapheresis, PBMCs were isolated using Ficoll-Histopaque density gradient centrifugation and then cryopreserved in the vapor phase of liquid nitrogen. Analytical flow cytometry was used to check the purity and quantity of each magnetically sorted T cell population. From each sorted fraction, genomic DNA was isolated and quantified by UV absorbance on a Nanodrop 2000c. The cysteine opens and the phenylalanine closes a CDR3 of 16 amino acids. This entry keeps only the CDR3 DNA: 48 bases, framed from base 1. CDR1 is given as MNHNY and CDR2 as SVGAGI, both from the germline V gene (reference sequence). Trimming leaves V shorter by 4 bases and J shorter by 5 bases, with the junction holding 8 bases beyond the gene matches.

With respect to this clone: Its antigen is unknown. Base qualities were left out, and no much larger clone turns up one base away.

The V and J segments used are TRBV6-6 and TRBJ2-5, and 12 junctional nucleotides match TRBD2. Sample: naive CD4+ T cells from PBMCs. The cell subset or site label corresponds to: CD45RA+ positively selected. The clonotype originates from a man between 18 and 29 years old in good health. Some clones in this sample may be carry-over from other donors' samples. The CDR3: CASSSRLAGEWETQYF. DNA sequence: TGTGCCAGCAGTTCTAGACTAGCGGGAGAATGGGAGACCCAGTACTTC.